Included here is one T cell receptor (beta chain) sequence, with context. V gave up 3 bases and J gave up 1 base, with 20 bases separating them. Germline lookup yields CDR1 LNHNV and CDR2 YYDKDF (reference sequence). This CDR3 spans 18 amino acids. This entry comes from a study of shared clonotypes between healthy human individuals. Assay execution took place at the deep level. Clones were read by immunoSEQ multiplex PCR, and TCRdb kept only the in-frame ones, dropping some. The sample contains roughly 2.2 million clones, approximately 95% of which appear only once. The chain links TRBV15 to TRBJ2-3; D is unclear. Sequenced input: naive CD4+ T cells from PBMCs. The subset was: CD45RA+ positively selected. This receptor was obtained from a man aged 18 to 30 in good health. Some clones in this sample may be carry-over from other donors' samples. The chain's CDR3 is CATSSRPHTIIGTDTQYF. DNA of the CDR3: TGTGCCACCAGCAGCCGACCCCACACGATAATTGGCACAGATACGCAGTATTTT.